Here is one T cell receptor (beta chain) with its context. The specificity of this receptor is unknown. No quality values exist for individual bases; no much larger clone is one base distant. For sorting, conventional CD4 T cells were defined as CD4+CD127+ cells. Control samples were obtained from healthy donors who were not related to the patients. Sorting of Tconv and Treg cells intended for TCRbeta sequencing was performed on a FACSAria flow cytometer. Sorted cells were collected into 5-ml round-bottom polystyrene tubes, and dry cell pellets were frozen at -80°C before sequencing. The immunoSEQ platform was used to sequence the TCRbeta chains. Per the authors' processing: Pooled conventional T cell repertoires yielded approximately 1.2x10^5 distinct in-frame TCRbeta sequences from patients and about 1.3x10^5 from healthy donors. Treg TCRbeta sequences found in two or more individuals were classed as public, and these public Treg TCRbeta sequences were then looked for in Tconv repertoires. Differences between groups were assessed using Mann-Whitney U tests with Bonferroni-Dunn correction in GraphPad Prism 7.03. TCRdb mirrors the immuneACCESS table, restricted to in-frame sequences. Some clones are absent from its copies; in checked studies, under half trace to an unresolved V gene, and the reason for the others is unknown. That table supplies the V and J calls and clone size; D and trimming were determined from the DNA. The sample has about 24,000 clones on record, approximately 96% of them singletons. Of the sample, approximately 0.17% is held by the ten largest clones.

This record belongs to a study of B cell selection in AIRE deficiency (dated by TCRdb to between 2018 and 2021). The study in broad terms: TCRbeta repertoires of sorted blood CD4+ conventional T cells and regulatory T cells were compared between AIRE-deficient patients and healthy controls. The TCR-sequenced cohort comprised about five AIRE-deficient APECED patients and about five healthy control donors.

Results and caveats for the whole study, not just this receptor: Tconv and Treg cells from AIRE-deficient patients showed TCRBV gene usage, CDR3 length and TCR diversity similar to those of healthy donors. Around 30% of Treg TCRbeta sequences shared among healthy donors appeared in patient Tconv cells, suggesting diversion of Treg-biased clones into the Tconv compartment. Sequencing covered only TCRbeta chains, and approximately 35% of shared healthy-donor Treg sequences were also present in healthy Tconv, possibly due to differing TCRalpha chains. Among around 4,000 shared Treg TCRbeta sequences, more than 30% were found to be shared only among healthy donors and 7.5% to 10% only among patients, suggesting that Treg selection is less efficient in the absence of AIRE. Shared Treg sequences had shorter CDR3s, reflecting a bias toward rearrangements with few non-templated nucleotide insertions.

From the cysteine up to the phenylalanine, the CDR3 has a length of 16 residues. Only the CDR3 portion is preserved as DNA: 48 bases, with reading frame beginning at the first base. CDR1 and CDR2 are drawn from the germline V gene (reference sequence): SEHNR, FQNEAQ. V loses 1 base, J loses 3 bases, and the germline ends lie 15 bases apart. Sequenced: CD4+CD127+ conventional T cells sorted from PBMCs. The clonotype originates from a human donor in good health. The rearrangement combines TRBV7-9 with TRBJ1-1, with TRBD1 perhaps the D gene, on 6 matching bases. Here is the DNA: TGTGCCAGCAGCTTAGATAGCAACAGGGAATACACTGAAGCTTTCTTT. It encodes CASSLDSNREYTEAFF.